This T cell receptor (beta chain) appears in the sequencing data of a study of cytomegalovirus exposure and HLA in healthy donors (TCRdb year 2017). As for the study more broadly: An earlier analysis of some 600 of the donors reported 276 Gb of sequence data and about 120 million unique TCR beta sequences obtained from some 170 million T cells. An early release covering 500 to 750 HLA-typed donors comprised approximately 300 gigabases of sequencing data and approximately 85 million unique TCR sequences. Of the roughly 400 genotyped donors, 65% to 90% fell in the genetic ancestry cluster associated with self-reported Caucasian donors. The study aimed to test whether signatures of past pathogen exposure could be identified by cataloging public T cell receptors. Using immunosequencing, the study profiled T cell repertoires from about 650 subjects and related those repertoires to cytomegalovirus serostatus. Along with the roughly 670-subject first cohort, a separate validation cohort of over a hundred different subjects was used. High-throughput TCR immunosequencing, statistical association of individual TCRs with disease status, and machine learning were combined to predict cytomegalovirus infection status. A later analysis re-analyzed previously published TCR beta repertoires from 660 or so donors and added high-resolution HLA genotyping to study TCR occurrence patterns. Rather than using new phenotypic data, the later analysis identified candidate immune exposures from TCR beta sequences and from how often those sequences occurred across donors. In an earlier analysis of a few hundred of the donors, high-throughput TCR beta sequencing was used to judge whether each TCR beta V gene segment behaved as functional or pseudogenic. Donor age, sex, ethnicity and CMV serostatus were collected together with the repertoire data. In a later genetic analysis, genome-wide SNP genotypes for about 60% of the 666 donors were used, and that subset was treated as a discovery cohort. All discovery cohort repertoires had been generated using a single sequencing platform. HLA typing included class I and class II loci at four-digit resolution. The number of donors typed differed by locus, with roughly 629-640 for A, B, C, DRB1 and DQB1, more than 500 for DQA1, approximately 570 for DPA1, and under 490 for DPB1. About five DR-DQ haplotypes were treated as single units for association and clustering because of strong linkage in the cohort. Across 300 to 500 genotyped donors of the cohort, an average of 235,054 unique TCR beta nucleotide sequences per donor were sequenced, and approximately 17% of those sequences were non-productive.

The research as a whole found: V-gene and J-gene trimming of TCR beta chains was associated with a missense DCLRE1C variant in a later genetic analysis, and the association was replicated in an independent cohort. At a false discovery rate of 0.05, a later analysis linked under 20,000 TCR beta sequences to specific HLA alleles. Three of the identified cytomegalovirus-associated TCR beta chains were confirmed in vitro to be specific for cytomegalovirus antigens. In an earlier analysis of around 600 of the donors, most TCR beta V segments were observed in productive rearrangements about 87% or about 30% of the time, broadly matching IMGT annotations. The authors suggested that the approach could potentially be generalized to other disease states and immunological phenotypes. A cluster of highly shared sequence variants was judged likely to be a technical artifact of the sequencing pipeline. In both the original and validation cohorts, the classifier was reported to diagnose cytomegalovirus status with high specificity and sensitivity. In a later analysis, TCR association rates were found to vary across HLA loci, with the most associated TCRs seen for DRB1 alleles and the fewest for HLA-C alleles. In a later genetic analysis, fewer N-insertions in productive TCRs were reported among donors in an Asian-associated ancestry cluster than the approximately 670-donor mean. Because counts were too low, 15 or so rarely observed V segments, including chromosome 9 orphons, were excluded from the earlier analysis of 587 of the donors. Linkage disequilibrium might explain the correlated functional status among segregating V segments, but an unknown experimental factor could not be ruled out. Because some donors lacked HLA typing at each locus, the association tests relied only on the typed subset. Most TCR sequences were seen in very few donors, while some public TCRs were found in many individuals. Most CMV-associated TCR beta chains appeared to be HLA-restricted in a later analysis, and the HLA associations seemed to be driven largely by CMV exposure. Some IMGT-functional V segments, including TRBV6-2 and TRBV6-3, could not be told apart with the 87-base-pair reads, so those segments were excluded. A further reported finding was that TCR beta sequences accurately predicted the HLA-A and HLA-B alleles for most subjects in the first cohort. When HLA alleles, especially DR and DQ, strongly co-occurred, attributing TCR associations to individual alleles was difficult. A total of 150 to 200 TCR beta chains were listed by the study as associated with cytomegalovirus. The presence/absence analyses assumed that sequencing depth was roughly uniform across donors, and that assumption may not be true. For the cohort, immune exposure information was limited to CMV serostatus. Compared with equally common non-associated chains, HLA-associated TCR beta chains in a later analysis were more clonally expanded and had lower generation probabilities. This cohort had only TCR beta chains sequenced, and the lack of alpha or paired-chain data limited which features could be detected. In a later analysis, several top co-occurrence clusters were reported to appear linked to parvovirus B19, influenza, CMV and Epstein-Barr virus.

Turning to this clone: Its antigen has not been determined.

Library prep was done by the immunoSEQ multiplex PCR assay. For the multiplex PCR, a mixture combining 60 forward primers for TCR Vbeta segments and 13 reverse primers for TCR Jbeta segments was used. Amplification of the CDR3 region of rearranged TCR beta genes was performed with a multiplex PCR assay on genomic DNA. Amplified TCR beta libraries were sequenced as 87-base-pair reads on the Illumina HiSeq System. Under the source paper's analysis protocol: A later analysis tallied 70 million to 100 million unique TCR beta chains across the 666 repertoires, and 10 million to 11 million of those chains were shared by two or more donors. A nearest-neighbor algorithm error-corrected the raw reads and collapsed the reads into unique sequences, merging closely related sequences to remove PCR and sequencing errors. V, D and J gene segments were assigned by aligning CDR3 sequences to IMGT reference sequences. For a sequence to be retained, at least a six-nucleotide match to both a V gene segment and a J gene segment was required. Rearrangements were called productive when the CDR3 lacked stop codons and stayed in frame with V and J; all others were non-productive. Following IMGT convention, CDR3 was defined as the stretch from the second conserved V-encoded cysteine to the conserved J-encoded phenylalanine. The earlier analysis of roughly 590 of the donors excluded sequences that lacked an unambiguous match to a single V gene segment. An earlier analysis of 587 of the donors classified V segments as functional when productive rearrangements were above 56.7% and as segregating when the standard deviation between donors was above 5%. A statistical classification framework was developed to diagnose cytomegalovirus status using the catalog of TCR beta chain sequences. In a later analysis, TCR nucleotide sequences were compared against IMGT/GENE-DB human TR gene sequences so that V and J genes could be assigned. The TCRdist pipeline was used in a later analysis to assign CDR3 sequences and most-parsimonious VDJ recombination scenarios. A later analysis defined each TCR beta chain by its CDR3 amino acid sequence plus V-gene family, and excluded reads lacking a unique V-gene family. As a way to deal with suspected cross-contamination and a sequencing artifact, a later analysis dropped hundreds of nucleotide sequences that were highly shared and had low generation probability. In a later analysis, a clonal expansion index was calculated for each public chain from normalized within-repertoire ranks of inferred template counts. In a later analysis, generation probabilities were computed with a VDJ recombination model fitted to out-of-frame rearrangements, and the resulting probabilities were checked against IGoR. In a later analysis, hypergeometric tests were used to score TCR-TCR, TCR-HLA and TCR-CMV co-occurrence, with a repertoire-size bias correction applied to TCR pairs. A later analysis estimated false discovery rates by permuting HLA or CMV assignments 20 times. A later analysis grouped co-occurring TCRs with DBSCAN, adding TCRdist sequence similarity when clustering within HLA-allele-positive subsets. Co-occurrence clustering excluded repertoires with fewer than 30,000 or more than 120,000 public chains, plus five with anomalous nucleotide sharing. TCRdb re-hosts the immuneACCESS table, in-frame sequences only. Its copies lack some clones; in the studies checked, an unresolved V gene accounts for under half of them, and the cause for the rest is not known. V and J calls and clone size follow that table, whereas D and trimming were derived from the DNA. The sample table holds about 140,000 clones. Around 2.4% of the sample is taken by the ten largest.

The cohort comprised fewer than 750 healthy bone marrow donors. All cohort members were sampled while nominally healthy, although unrecorded immune exposures were likely present. The donor was CMV seronegative and was included in the group of hundreds of seronegative cohort members. A peripheral blood sample was provided by each donor, and peripheral blood mononuclear cells were used for TCR beta sequencing. Genomic DNA extraction from the blood cell samples was performed with the Qiagen DNeasy Blood Extraction Kit. The junction carries 9 bases between V and J, which are trimmed by 6 bases and 1 base respectively. From a lookup of the germline V gene, CDR1 and CDR2 are MNHEY and SVGAGI. Inclusive of the bounding cysteine and phenylalanine, the CDR3 is 13 residues long. Just the 39-base CDR3 DNA is kept, in frame starting at base 1.

The TCR sequence derives from a woman under 30 in good health and CMV-seronegative. The chain is assembled from TRBV6-5 and TRBJ1-1; TRBD1 is perhaps the D gene, given 5 matching bases. Sequencing used PBMCs. The DNA sequence is TGTGCCAGCAGCCCCGGACAGAACACTGAAGCTTTCTTT. Its amino acids are CASSPGQNTEAFF.